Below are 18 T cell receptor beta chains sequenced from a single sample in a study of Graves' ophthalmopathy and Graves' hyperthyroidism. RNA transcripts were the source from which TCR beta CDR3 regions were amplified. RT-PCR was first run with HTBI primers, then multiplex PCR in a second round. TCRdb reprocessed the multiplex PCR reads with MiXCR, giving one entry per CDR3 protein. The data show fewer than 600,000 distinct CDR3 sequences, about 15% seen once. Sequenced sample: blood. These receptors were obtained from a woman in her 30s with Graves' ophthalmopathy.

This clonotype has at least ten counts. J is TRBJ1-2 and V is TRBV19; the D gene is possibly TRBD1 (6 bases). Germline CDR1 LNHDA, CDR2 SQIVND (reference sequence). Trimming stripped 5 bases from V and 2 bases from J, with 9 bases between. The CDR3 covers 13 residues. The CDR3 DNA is TGTGCCAGTAGTGCCGGGACAAACTATGGCTACACCTTC. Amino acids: CASSAGTNYGYTF.

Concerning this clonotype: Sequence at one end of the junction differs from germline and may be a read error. Here the CDR3 DNA reads TGTTCCAGCTCACCAAGTGGGACAGTCTCCTACGAGCAGTACTTC. This encodes CSSSPSGTVSYEQYF. This chain connects TRBV18 to TRBJ2-7; 7 positions agree with TRBD1. Germline CDR1 reads KGHSH; CDR2 reads LQKENI. The CDR3 runs to 15 residues.

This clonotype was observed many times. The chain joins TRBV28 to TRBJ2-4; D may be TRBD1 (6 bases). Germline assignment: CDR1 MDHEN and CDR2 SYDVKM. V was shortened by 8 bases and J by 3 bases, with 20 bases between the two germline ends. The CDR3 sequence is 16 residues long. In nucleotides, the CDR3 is TGTGCCAGCTCGACCTCAGGGGAATGGGACAAAAACATTCAGTACTTC. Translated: CASSTSGEWDKNIQYF.

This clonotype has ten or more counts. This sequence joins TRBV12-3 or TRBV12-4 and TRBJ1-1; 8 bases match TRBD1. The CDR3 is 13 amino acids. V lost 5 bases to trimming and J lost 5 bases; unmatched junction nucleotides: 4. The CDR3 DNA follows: TGTGCCAGCAGTCAGGGGGCGGGTACTGAAGCTTTCTTT. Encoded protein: CASSQGAGTEAFF.

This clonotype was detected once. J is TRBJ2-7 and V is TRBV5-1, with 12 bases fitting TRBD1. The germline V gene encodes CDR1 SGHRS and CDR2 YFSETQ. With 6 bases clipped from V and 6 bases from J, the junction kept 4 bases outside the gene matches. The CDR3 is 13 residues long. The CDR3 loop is CASTGQGAGEQYF. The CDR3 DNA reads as TGCGCCAGCACGGGACAGGGGGCGGGCGAGCAGTACTTC.

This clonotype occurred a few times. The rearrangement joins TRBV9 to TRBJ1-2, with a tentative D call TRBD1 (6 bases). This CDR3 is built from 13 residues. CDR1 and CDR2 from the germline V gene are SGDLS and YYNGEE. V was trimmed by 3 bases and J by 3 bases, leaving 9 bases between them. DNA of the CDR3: TGTGCCAGCAGCGCCGGACAGCACTATGGCTACACCTTC. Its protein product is CASSAGQHYGYTF.

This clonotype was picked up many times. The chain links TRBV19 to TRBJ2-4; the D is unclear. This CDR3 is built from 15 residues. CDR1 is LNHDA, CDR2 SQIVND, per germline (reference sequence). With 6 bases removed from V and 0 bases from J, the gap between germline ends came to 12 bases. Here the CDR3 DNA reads TGTGCCAGTAGACCACAGAACTTAGCCAAAAACATTCAGTACTTC. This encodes CASRPQNLAKNIQYF.

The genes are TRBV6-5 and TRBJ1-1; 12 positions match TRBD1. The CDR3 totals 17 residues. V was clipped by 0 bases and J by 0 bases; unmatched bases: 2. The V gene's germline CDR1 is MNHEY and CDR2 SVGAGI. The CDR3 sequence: CASSYSGTGGLNTEAFF. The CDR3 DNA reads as TGTGCCAGCAGTTACTCCGGGACAGGGGGCTTGAACACTGAAGCTTTCTTT.

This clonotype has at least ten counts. CDR3 amino acids: CSARGPGGSYEQYF. The CDR3 nucleotides are TGCAGTGCTAGAGGCCCCGGCGGGAGCTACGAGCAGTACTTC. The rearrangement joins TRBV20-1 to TRBJ2-7; 7 bases map to TRBD2. Per germline, CDR1 DFQATT and CDR2 SNEGSKA (reference sequence). V was pared by 1 base and J by 3 bases, with 6 bases of the junction left unmatched. This CDR3 region has 14 residues.

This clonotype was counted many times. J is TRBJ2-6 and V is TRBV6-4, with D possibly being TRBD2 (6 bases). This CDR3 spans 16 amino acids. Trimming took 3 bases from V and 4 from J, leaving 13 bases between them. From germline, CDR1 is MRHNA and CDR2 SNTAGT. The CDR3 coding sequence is TGTGCCAGCAGTGAGGGGGGTGGCGCCGGGGCCAACGTCCTGACTTTC. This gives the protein CASSEGGGAGANVLTF.

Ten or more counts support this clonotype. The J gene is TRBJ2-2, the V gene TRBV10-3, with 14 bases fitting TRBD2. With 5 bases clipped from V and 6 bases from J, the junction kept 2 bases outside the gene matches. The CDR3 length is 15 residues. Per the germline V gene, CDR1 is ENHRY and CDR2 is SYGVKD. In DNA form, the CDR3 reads TGTGCCATCAGTCTGACTAGCGGGAGGGCCGGGGAGCTGTTTTTT. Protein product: CAISLTSGRAGELFF.

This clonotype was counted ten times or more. CDR3 protein: CASSYKGRNTGELFF. The CDR3 DNA is TGTGCCAGCAGTTATAAGGGCCGGAACACCGGGGAGCTGTTTTTT. The genes are TRBV6-5 and TRBJ2-2; D uncertain. The CDR3 has 15 residues. Trimming cost V 3 bases and J 1 base, with 9 bases left between them. The germline V gene has CDR1 MNHEY and CDR2 SVGAGI.

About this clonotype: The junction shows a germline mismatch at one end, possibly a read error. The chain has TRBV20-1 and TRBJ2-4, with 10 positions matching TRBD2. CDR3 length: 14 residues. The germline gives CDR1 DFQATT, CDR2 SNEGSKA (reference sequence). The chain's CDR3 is CSASPLAGADIKYF. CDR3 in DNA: TGCAGTGCTAGCCCTCTAGCGGGAGCAGACATTAAGTACTTC.

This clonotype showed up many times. This CDR3 reads CASSSRTVSGYTF. The DNA for the CDR3 is TGTGCCAGCAGCTCCCGGACAGTCTCTGGCTACACCTTC. The chain joins TRBV6-1 to TRBJ1-2, with D possibly matching TRBD1 (6 bases). The CDR3 runs 13 residues. Germline assignment: CDR1 MNHNS and CDR2 SASEGT. V lost 6 bases and J lost 7, with 15 bases in between.

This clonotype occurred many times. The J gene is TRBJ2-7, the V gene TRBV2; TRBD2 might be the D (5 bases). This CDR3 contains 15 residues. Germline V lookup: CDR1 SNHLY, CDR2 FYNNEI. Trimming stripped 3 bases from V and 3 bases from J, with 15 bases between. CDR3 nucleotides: TGTGCCAGCAGTGATGTGGGGTCGGGGAACTACGAGCAGTACTTC. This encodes CASSDVGSGNYEQYF.

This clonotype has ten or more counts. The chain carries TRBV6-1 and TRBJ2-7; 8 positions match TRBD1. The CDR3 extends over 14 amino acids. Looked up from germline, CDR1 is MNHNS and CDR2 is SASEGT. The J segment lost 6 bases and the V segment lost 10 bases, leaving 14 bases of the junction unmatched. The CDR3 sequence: CATFPDRAIFEQYF. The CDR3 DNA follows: TGTGCCACGTTCCCGGACAGGGCTATTTTCGAGCAGTACTTC.

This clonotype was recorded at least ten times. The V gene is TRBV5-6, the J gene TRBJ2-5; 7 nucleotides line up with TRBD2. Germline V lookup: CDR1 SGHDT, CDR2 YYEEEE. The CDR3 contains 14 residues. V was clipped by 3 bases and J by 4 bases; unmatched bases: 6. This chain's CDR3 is CASSSAGVGETQYF. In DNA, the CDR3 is TGTGCCAGCAGCTCTGCGGGAGTAGGAGAGACCCAGTACTTC.

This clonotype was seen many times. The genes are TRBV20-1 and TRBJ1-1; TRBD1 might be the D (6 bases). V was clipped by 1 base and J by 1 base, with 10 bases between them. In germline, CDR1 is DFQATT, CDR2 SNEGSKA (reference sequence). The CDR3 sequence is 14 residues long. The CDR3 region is CSARGLQGNTEAFF. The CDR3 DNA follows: TGCAGTGCTAGAGGATTACAGGGGAACACTGAAGCTTTCTTT.